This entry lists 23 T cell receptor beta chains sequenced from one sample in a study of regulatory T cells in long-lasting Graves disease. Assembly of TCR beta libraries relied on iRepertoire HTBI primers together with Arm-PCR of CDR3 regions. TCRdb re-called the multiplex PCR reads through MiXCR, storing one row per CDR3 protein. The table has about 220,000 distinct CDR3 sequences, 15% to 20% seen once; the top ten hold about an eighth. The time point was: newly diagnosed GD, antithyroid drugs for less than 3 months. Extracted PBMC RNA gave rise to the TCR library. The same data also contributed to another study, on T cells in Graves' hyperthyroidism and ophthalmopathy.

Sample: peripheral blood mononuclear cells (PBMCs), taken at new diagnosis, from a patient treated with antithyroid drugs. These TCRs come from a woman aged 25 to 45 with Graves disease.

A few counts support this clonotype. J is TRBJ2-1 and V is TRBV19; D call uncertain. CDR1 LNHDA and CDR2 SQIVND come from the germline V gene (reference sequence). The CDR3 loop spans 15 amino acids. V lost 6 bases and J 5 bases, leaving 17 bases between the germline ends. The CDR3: CASRLVASGHNEQFF. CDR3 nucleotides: TGTGCCAGTAGATTAGTCGCGTCTGGCCACAATGAGCAGTTCTTC.

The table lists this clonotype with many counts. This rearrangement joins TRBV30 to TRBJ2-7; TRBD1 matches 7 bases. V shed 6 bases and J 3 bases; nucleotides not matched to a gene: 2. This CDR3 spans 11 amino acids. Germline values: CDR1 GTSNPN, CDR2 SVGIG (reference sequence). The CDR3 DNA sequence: TGTGCCTGCCGGGACAGCTACGAGCAGTACTTC. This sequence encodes CACRDSYEQYF.

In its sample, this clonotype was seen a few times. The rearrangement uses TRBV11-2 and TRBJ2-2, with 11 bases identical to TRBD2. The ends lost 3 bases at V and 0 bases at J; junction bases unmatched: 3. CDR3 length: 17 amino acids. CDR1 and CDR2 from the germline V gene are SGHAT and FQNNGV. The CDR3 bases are TGTGCCAGCAGCTTGGATAGCGGGGGGGCGAACACCGGGGAGCTGTTTTTT. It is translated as CASSLDSGGANTGELFF.

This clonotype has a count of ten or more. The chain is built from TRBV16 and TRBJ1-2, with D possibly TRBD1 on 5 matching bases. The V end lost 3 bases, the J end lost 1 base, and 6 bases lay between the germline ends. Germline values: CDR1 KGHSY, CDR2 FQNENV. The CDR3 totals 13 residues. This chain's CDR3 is CASSQGLNYGYTF. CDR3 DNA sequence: TGTGCCAGCAGCCAGGGGCTTAACTATGGCTACACCTTC.

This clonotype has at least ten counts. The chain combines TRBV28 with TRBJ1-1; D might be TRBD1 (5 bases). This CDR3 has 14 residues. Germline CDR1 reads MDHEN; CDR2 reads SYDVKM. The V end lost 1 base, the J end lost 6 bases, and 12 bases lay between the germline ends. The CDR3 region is CASSLSGPGAEAFF. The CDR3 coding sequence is TGTGCCAGCAGTTTATCGGGGCCGGGCGCTGAAGCTTTCTTT.

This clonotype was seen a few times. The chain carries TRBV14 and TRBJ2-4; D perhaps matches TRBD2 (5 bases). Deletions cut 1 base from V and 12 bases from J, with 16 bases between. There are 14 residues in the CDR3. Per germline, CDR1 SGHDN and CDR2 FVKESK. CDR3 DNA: TGTGCCAGCAGCCAAGGAAATACTAGAAGGACTCAGTACTTC. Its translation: CASSQGNTRRTQYF.

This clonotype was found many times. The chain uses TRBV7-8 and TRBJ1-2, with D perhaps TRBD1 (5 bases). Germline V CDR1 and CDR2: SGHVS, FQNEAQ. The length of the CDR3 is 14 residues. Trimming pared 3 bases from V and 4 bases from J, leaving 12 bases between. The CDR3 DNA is TGTGCCAGCAGCTTTCTCCGGGACGGCTATGGCTACACCTTC. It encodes CASSFLRDGYGYTF.

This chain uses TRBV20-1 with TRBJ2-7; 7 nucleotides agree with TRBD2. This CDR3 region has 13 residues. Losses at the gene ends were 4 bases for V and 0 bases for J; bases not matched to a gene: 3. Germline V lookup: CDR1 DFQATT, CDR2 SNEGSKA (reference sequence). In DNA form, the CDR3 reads TGCAGTGCTACCGGACTAGTCTCCTACGAGCAGTACTTC. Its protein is CSATGLVSYEQYF.

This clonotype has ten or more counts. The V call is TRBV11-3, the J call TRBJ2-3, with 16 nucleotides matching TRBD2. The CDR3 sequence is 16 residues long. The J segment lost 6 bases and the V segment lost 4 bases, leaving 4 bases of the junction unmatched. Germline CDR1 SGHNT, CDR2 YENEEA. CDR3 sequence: CASSSGLAGGLDTQYF. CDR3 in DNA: TGTGCCAGCAGCTCGGGACTAGCGGGGGGGTTGGATACGCAGTATTTT.

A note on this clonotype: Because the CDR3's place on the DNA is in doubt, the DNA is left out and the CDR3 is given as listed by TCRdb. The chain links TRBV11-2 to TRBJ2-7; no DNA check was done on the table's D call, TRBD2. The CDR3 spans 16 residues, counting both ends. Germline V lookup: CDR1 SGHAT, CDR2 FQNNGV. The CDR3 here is CCASSYGGGGAYEQYF.

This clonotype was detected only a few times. For the CDR3, the DNA is TGTGCCAGCAGTTCGCATGAGGGCAGCCGACGCTCCTACAATGAGCAGTTCTTC. Amino acids: CASSSHEGSRRSYNEQFF. V usage is TRBV6-2 or TRBV6-3 and J usage is TRBJ2-1; the D gene is possibly TRBD2 (5 bases). This CDR3 has 18 residues. V lost 4 bases to trimming and J lost 0 bases, with 19 bases between them. CDR1 MNHEY and CDR2 SVGEGT come from the germline V gene.

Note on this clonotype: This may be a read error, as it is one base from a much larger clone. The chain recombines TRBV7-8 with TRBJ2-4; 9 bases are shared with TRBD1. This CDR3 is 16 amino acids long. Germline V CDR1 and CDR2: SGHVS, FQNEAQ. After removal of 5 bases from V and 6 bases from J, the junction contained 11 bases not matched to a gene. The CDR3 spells CASSRVGQGWGNIQYF. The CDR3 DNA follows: TGTGCCAGCAGCCGAGTGGGACAGGGCTGGGGAAACATTCAGTACTTC.

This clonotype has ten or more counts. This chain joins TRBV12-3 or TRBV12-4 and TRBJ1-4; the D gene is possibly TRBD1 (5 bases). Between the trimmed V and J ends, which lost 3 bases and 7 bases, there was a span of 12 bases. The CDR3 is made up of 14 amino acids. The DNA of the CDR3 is TGTGCCAGCAGTTTGAGGGGTGGGGGTGAAAAACTGTTTTTT. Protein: CASSLRGGGEKLFF.

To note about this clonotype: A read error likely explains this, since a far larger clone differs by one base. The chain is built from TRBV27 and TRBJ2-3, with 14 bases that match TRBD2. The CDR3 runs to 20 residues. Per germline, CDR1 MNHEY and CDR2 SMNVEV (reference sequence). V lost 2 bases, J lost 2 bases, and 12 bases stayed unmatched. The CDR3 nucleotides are TGTGCCAGCAGTTTAGCGCGGGGACTAGCGGGGGAAGGTTACACAGATACGCAGTATTTT. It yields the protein CASSLARGLAGEGYTDTQYF.

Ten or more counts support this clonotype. Here the CDR3 DNA reads TGTGCCAGTGAGCGGGAGTATCGCAGTGAGCAGTTCTTC. Translated: CASEREYRSEQFF. This chain links TRBV2 with TRBJ2-1, with 8 bases aligning to TRBD2. Losses at the gene ends were 9 bases for V and 9 bases for J; bases not matched to a gene: 10. CDR1 is SNHLY, CDR2 FYNNEI, per germline. The CDR3 has 13 amino acids.

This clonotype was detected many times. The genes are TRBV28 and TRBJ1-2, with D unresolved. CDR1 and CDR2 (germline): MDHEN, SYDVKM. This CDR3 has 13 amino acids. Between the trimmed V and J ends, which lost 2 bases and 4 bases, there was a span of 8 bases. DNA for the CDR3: TGTGCCAGCAGTTTAAATATGGGCTATGGCTACACCTTC. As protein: CASSLNMGYGYTF.

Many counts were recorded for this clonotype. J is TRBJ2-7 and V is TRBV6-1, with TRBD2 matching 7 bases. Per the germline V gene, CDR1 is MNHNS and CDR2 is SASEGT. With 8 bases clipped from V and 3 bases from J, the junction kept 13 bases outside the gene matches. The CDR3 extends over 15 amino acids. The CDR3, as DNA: TGTGCCAGCCTCACTTCTAGCGGCATTGGCTACGAGCAGTACTTC. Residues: CASLTSSGIGYEQYF.

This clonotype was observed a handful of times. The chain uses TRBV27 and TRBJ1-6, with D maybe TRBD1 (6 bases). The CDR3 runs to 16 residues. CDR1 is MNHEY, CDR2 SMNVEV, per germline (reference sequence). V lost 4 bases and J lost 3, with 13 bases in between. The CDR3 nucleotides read TGTGCCAGCAGTTGGGGGCAGTCCTACTATAATTCACCCCTCCACTTT. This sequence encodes CASSWGQSYYNSPLHF.

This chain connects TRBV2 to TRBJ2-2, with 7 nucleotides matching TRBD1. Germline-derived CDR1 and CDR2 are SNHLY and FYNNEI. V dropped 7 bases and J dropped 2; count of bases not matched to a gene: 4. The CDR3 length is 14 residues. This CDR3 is CASKSGGNTGELFF. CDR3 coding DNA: TGTGCCAGCAAATCAGGGGGAAACACCGGGGAGCTGTTTTTT.

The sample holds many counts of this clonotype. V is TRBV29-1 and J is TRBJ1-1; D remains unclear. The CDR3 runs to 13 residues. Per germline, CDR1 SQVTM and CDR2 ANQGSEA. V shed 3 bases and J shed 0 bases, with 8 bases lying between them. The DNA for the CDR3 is TGCAGCGTTGAGGGCAGATTGAACACTGAAGCTTTCTTT. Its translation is CSVEGRLNTEAFF. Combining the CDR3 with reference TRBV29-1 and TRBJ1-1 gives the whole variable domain SAVISQKPSRDICQRGTSLTIQCQVDSQVTMMFWYRQQPGQSLTLIATANQGSEATYESGFVIDKFPISRPNLTFSTLTVSNMSPEDSSIYLCSVEGRLNTEAFFGQGTRLTVV.

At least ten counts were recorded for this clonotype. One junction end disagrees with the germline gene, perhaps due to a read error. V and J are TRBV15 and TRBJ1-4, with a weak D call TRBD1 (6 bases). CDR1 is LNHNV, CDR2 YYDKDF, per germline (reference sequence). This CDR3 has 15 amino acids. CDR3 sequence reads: CATSRLRQVDEKLCF. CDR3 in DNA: TGTGCCACCAGCAGACTACGACAGGTGGATGAAAAGCTGTGTTTT.

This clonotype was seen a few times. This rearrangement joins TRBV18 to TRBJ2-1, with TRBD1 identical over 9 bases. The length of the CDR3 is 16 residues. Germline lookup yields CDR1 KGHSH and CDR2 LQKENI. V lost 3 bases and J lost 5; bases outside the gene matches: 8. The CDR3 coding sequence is TGTGCCAGCTCACCGAGACCGGGACAGGGTGACAATGAGCAGTTCTTC. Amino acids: CASSPRPGQGDNEQFF.

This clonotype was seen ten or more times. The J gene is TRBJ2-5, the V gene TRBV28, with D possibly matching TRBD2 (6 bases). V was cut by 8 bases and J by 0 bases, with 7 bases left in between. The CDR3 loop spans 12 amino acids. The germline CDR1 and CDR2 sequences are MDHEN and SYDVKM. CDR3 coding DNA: TGTGCCAGCCGGGACTACCAAGAGACCCAGTACTTC. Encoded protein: CASRDYQETQYF. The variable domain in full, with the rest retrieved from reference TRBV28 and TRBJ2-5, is DVKVTQSSRYLVKRTGEKVFLECVQDMDHENMFWYRQDPGLGLRLIYFSYDVKMKEKGDIPEGYSVSREKKERFSLILESASTNQTSMYLCASRDYQETQYFGPGTRLLVL.